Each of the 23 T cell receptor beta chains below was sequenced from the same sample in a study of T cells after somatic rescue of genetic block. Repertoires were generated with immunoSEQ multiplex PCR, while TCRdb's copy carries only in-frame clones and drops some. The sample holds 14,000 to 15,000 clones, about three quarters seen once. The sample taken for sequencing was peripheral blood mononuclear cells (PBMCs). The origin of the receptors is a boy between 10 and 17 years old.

The CDR3 protein is CASSAGQGAGELFF. The CDR3 bases are TGTGCCAGCAGCGCCGGACAGGGGGCCGGGGAGCTGTTTTTT. This sequence joins TRBV11-3 and TRBJ2-2, with TRBD1 matching 10 bases. Germline CDR1 SGHNT, CDR2 YENEEA. The V gene end was trimmed by 5 bases and the J gene end by 6 bases; junction bases not matched to a gene: 3. CDR3 length equals 14 residues.

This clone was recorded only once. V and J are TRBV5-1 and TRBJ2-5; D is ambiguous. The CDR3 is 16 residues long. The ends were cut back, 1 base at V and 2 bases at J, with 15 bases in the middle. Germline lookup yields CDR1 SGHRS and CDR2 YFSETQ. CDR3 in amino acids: CASSLFHWQPQETQYF. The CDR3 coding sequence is TGCGCCAGCAGCTTGTTCCACTGGCAGCCTCAAGAGACCCAGTACTTC.

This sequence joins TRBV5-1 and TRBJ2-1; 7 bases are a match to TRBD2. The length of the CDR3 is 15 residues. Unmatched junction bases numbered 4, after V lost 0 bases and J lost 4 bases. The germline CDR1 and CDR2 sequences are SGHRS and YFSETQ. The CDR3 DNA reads TGCGCCAGCAGCTTGGTGGCTAGCGGATACAATGAGCAGTTCTTC. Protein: CASSLVASGYNEQFF.

The CDR3 nucleotides are TGTGCCAGCAGTTTCACAGGGGGCCTTGAGACCCAGTACTTC. It is translated as CASSFTGGLETQYF. This sequence joins TRBV28 and TRBJ2-5; TRBD1 aligns across 9 bases. Germline V CDR1 and CDR2: MDHEN, SYDVKM. The length of the CDR3 is 14 residues. J lost 5 bases, V lost 3 bases, and 4 bases had no gene match. Drawing the rest from reference TRBV28 and TRBJ2-5, the complete variable domain is DVKVTQSSRYLVKRTGEKVFLECVQDMDHENMFWYRQDPGLGLRLIYFSYDVKMKEKGDIPEGYSVSREKKERFSLILESASTNQTSMYLCASSFTGGLETQYFGPGTRLLVL.

CDR3 sequence reads: CASSLSIGRDYGYTF. In nucleotides, the CDR3 is TGTGCCAGCAGTTTATCGATCGGGCGCGACTATGGCTACACCTTC. The J gene is TRBJ1-2, the V gene TRBV27; D ambiguous. Germline V gene data show CDR1 as MNHEY and CDR2 as SMNVEV (reference sequence). Trimming left V 0 bases short and J 3 bases short, with 11 bases between. The CDR3 contains 15 residues.

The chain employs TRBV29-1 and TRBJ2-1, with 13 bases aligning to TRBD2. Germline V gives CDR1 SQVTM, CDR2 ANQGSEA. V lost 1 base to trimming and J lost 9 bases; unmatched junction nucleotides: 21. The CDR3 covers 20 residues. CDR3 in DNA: TGCAGCGTTGAAGCCCCAGGGTTAACTAGCGGGAGGGGATTAATGGGTGAGCAGTTCTTC. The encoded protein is CSVEAPGLTSGRGLMGEQFF.

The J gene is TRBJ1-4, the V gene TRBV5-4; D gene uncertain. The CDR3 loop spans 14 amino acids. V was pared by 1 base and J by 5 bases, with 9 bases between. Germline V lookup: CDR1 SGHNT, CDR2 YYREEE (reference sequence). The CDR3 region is CASSLWEANEKLFF. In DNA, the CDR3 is TGTGCCAGCAGCTTGTGGGAGGCGAATGAAAAACTGTTTTTT.

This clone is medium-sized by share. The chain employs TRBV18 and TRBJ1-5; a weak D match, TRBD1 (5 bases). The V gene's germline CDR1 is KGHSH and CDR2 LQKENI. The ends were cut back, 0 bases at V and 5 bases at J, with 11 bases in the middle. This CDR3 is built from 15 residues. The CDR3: CASSPPLARDQPQHF. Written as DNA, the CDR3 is TGTGCCAGCTCACCACCTTTGGCCAGGGATCAGCCCCAGCATTTT.

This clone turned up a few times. The CDR3 DNA is TGTGCCAGCAGTTGGGACAGGGAGACCGAGCAGTACTTC. It translates to CASSWDRETEQYF. The rearrangement uses TRBV6-6 and TRBJ2-7; 9 bases are a match to TRBD1. Trimming removed 4 bases from V and 6 bases from J; junction bases left unmatched: 4. The CDR3 is made up of 13 amino acids. Germline-derived CDR1 and CDR2 are MNHNY and SVGAGI (reference sequence).

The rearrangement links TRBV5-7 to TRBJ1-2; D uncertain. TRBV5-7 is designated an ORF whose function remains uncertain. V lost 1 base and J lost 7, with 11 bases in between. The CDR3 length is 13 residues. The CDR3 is CASSLSRTSGYTF. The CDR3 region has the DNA TGTGCCAGCAGCTTGAGTCGGACTTCTGGCTACACCTTC.

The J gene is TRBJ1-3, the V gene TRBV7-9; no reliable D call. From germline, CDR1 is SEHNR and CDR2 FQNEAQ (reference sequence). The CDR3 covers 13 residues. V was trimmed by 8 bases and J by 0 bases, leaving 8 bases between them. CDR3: CASQKTSGNTIYF. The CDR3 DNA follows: TGTGCCAGCCAGAAGACCTCTGGAAACACCATATATTTT.

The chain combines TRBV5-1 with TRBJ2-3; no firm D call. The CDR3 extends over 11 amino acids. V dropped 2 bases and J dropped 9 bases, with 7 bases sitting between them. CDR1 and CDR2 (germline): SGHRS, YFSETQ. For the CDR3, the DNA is TGCGCCAGCAGCTTAAAGGAAACGCAGTATTTT. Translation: CASSLKETQYF.

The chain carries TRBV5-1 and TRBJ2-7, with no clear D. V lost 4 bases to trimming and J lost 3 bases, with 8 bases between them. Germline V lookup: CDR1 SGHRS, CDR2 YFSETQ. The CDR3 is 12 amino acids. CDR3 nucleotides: TGCGCCAGCAGCGGAAACGTCTACGAGCAGTACTTC. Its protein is CASSGNVYEQYF.

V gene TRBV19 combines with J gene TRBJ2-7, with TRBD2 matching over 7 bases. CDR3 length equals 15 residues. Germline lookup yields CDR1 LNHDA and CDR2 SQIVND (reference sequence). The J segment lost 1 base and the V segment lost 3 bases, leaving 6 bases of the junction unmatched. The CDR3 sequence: CASSIGGRRSYEQYF. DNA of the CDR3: TGTGCCAGTAGTATCGGCGGGAGAAGGTCCTACGAGCAGTACTTC.

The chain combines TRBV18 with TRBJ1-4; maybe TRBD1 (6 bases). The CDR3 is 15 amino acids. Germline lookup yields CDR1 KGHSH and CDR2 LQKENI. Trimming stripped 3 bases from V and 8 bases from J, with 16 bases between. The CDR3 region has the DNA TGTGCCAGCTCACCTGACAGGTTGGAAGTGGAAAAACTGTTTTTT. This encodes CASSPDRLEVEKLFF.

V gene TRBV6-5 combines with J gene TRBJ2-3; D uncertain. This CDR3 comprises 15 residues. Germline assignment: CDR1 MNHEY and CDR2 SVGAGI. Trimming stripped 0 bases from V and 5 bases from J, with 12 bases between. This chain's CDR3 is CASSYSWAVRDTQYF. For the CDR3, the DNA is TGTGCCAGCAGTTACTCGTGGGCAGTGAGAGATACGCAGTATTTT.

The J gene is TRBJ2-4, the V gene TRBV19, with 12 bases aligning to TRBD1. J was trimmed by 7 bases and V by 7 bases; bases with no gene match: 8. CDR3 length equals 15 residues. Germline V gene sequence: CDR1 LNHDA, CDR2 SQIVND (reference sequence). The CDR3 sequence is CASTRGTGGTNIQYF. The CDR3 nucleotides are TGTGCCAGTACCCGAGGGACAGGGGGCACGAACATTCAGTACTTC.

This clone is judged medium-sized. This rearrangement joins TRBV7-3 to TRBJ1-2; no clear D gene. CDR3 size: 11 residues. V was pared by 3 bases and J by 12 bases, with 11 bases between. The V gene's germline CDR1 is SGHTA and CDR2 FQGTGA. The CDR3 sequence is CASSLAARNTF. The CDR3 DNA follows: TGTGCCAGCAGCTTGGCCGCGAGGAACACCTTC.

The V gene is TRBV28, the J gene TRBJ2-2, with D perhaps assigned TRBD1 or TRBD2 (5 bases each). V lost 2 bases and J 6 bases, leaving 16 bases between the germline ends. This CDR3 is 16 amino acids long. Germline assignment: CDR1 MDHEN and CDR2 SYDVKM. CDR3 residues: CASSLPGTSLAGELFF. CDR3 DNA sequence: TGTGCCAGCAGTTTACCGGGGACCTCCCTAGCCGGGGAGCTGTTTTTT.

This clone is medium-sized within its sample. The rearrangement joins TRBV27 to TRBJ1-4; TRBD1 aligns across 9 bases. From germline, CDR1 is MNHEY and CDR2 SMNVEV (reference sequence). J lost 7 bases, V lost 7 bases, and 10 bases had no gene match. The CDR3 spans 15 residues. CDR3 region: CASTTFTGGGEKLFF. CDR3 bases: TGTGCCAGCACCACTTTTACAGGGGGCGGTGAAAAACTGTTTTTT. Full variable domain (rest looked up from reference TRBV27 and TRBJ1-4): EAQVTQNPRYLITVTGKKLTVTCSQNMNHEYMSWYRQDPGLGLRQIYYSMNVEVTDKGDVPEGYKVSRKEKRNFPLILESPSPNQTSLYFCASTTFTGGGEKLFFGSGTQLSVL.

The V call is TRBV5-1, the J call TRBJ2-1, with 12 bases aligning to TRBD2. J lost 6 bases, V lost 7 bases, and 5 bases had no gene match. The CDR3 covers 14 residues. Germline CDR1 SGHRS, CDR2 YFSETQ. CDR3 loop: CASSGTSGRNEQFF. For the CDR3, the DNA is TGCGCCAGCTCCGGGACTAGCGGGCGCAATGAGCAGTTCTTC.

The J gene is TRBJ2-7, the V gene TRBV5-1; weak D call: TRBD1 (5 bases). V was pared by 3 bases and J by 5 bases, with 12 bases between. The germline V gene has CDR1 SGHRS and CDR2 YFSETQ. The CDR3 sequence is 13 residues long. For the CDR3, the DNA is TGCGCCAGCAGCTCGGACATTCTCCACGAGCAGTACTTC. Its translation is CASSSDILHEQYF. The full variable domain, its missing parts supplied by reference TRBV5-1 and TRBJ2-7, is KAGVTQTPRYLIKTRGQQVTLSCSPISGHRSVSWYQQTPGQGLQFLFEYFSETQRNKGNFPGRFSGRQFSNSRSEMNVSTLELGDSALYLCASSSDILHEQYFGPGTRLTVT.

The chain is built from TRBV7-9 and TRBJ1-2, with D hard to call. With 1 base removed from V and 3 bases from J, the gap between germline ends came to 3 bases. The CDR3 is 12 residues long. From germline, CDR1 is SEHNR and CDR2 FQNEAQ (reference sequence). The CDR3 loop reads CASSLEYYGYTF. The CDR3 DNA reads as TGTGCCAGCAGCTTAGAATACTATGGCTACACCTTC. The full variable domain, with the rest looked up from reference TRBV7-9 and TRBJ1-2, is DTGVSQNPRHKITKRGQNVTFRCDPISEHNRLYWYRQTLGQGPEFLTYFQNEAQLEKSRLLSDRFSAERPKGSFSTLEIQRTEQGDSAMYLCASSLEYYGYTFGSGTRLTVV.